This T cell receptor beta chain is from a study of blood T cells in healthy people across ages. Regarding this clonotype: Its antigen is undetermined.

Study-wide results and limits: Diversity estimated from one million T cells was considered an underestimate. Unsorted PBMCs blocked a conclusive comparison of naive and antigen-experienced cells.

For the second PCR, which ran for about 7 to 11 cycles, a sample-barcoded 5' primer and a J-beta primer mix were used. There were at least 2.5 million CDR3-containing paired-end reads obtained from each sample. Via MiXCR, TCRdb re-called the 5' RACE reads, giving one row per CDR3 protein. In the table there are 590,000 or so distinct CDR3 sequences, less than 35% of which are singletons. The germline V gene has CDR1 MNHEY and CDR2 SMNVEV (reference sequence). The V and J ends lost 6 bases and 9 bases respectively, with 17 bases between them. CDR3 length: 13 residues. Source material: blood. This TCR derives from a woman aged 80 or over in good health. The V gene is TRBV27, the J gene TRBJ1-2, with D perhaps matching TRBD1 (5 bases). CDR3 sequence reads: CASSGAAPPSYTF. CDR3 DNA: TGTGCCAGCAGCGGGGCGGCCCCACCGAGCTACACCTTC.